This T cell receptor beta chain derives from a study of early T cells in non-severe SARS-CoV-2 infection. Study as a whole: Investigators sequenced bulk RNA drawn from unsorted whole blood, and chains remained unpaired. Study observations and caveats: Matching against VDJdb likely underestimated virus-specific expansions, favoring anti-spike CD8.

Comment on this clonotype: What it binds is not known.

In germline, CDR1 is SEHNR, CDR2 FQNEAQ (reference sequence). The CDR3 totals 16 residues. The V segment lost 3 bases and the J segment 4 bases; nucleotides outside the gene matches: 8. Attachment of unique molecular identifiers was made to individual cDNA molecules. A single record per CDR3 protein comes from TCRdb applying MiXCR to the 5' RACE reads. The sample records about 46,000 distinct CDR3 sequences, 5% to 6.5% being singletons. Sequenced material: whole blood, taken at baseline. The receptor's source is an adult who was a healthcare worker with PCR-confirmed SARS-CoV-2 infection or an uninfected control (not recorded which). The chain combines TRBV7-9 with TRBJ2-5, with 10 positions matching TRBD2. DNA of the CDR3: TGTGCCAGCAGCTTGCCTAGCGGGAGTTCTCCAGAGACCCAGTACTTC. This sequence encodes CASSLPSGSSPETQYF.